This T cell receptor (beta chain) was obtained from a study of blood T cell repertoires in COVID-19. On the study more broadly: Collection of acute and convalescent COVID-19 samples took place in the United States, Italy and Spain.

The assay was immunoSEQ multiplex PCR, and TCRdb's table has in-frame clones only and misses some. This table holds 400,000 or so clones, about 90% found once. Germline assignment: CDR1 LNHDA and CDR2 SQIVND (reference sequence). V lost 5 bases, J lost 7 bases, and 9 bases stayed unmatched. The CDR3 sequence is 15 residues long. This rearrangement joins TRBV19 to TRBJ1-5, with 9 bases lining up with TRBD1. Sequences were obtained from PBMCs or T cells enriched from blood (not recorded which). The receptor was derived from a man younger than 35 who had recovered from COVID-19. This chain's CDR3 is CASSSQGAAEQPQHF. In DNA, the CDR3 is TGTGCCAGTAGTTCACAGGGGGCGGCGGAACAGCCCCAGCATTTT.